The subject of this entry is one T cell receptor beta chain. Its matching antigen is unknown. Sequenced by immunoSEQ multiplex PCR; TCRdb stores in-frame clones only, minus some. The sample comprises about 80,000 clones, 70% to 90% of which are singletons, and roughly 5.5% rests with the top ten. The data were taken from a study of OX40 agonist ivuxolimab in advanced cancers. Study results and limitations: Averaging showed that CD8+ T cells had more expanded clones than CD4+ did.

The length of the CDR3 is 15 residues. Trimming at V came to 5 bases and at J to 10 bases, leaving 11 bases not matched to a gene. Germline CDR1 reads SEHNR; CDR2 reads FQNEAQ (reference sequence). The rearrangement joins TRBV7-9 to TRBJ1-6; 7 bases align to TRBD1. The TCR was taken from an adult with an advanced solid tumor such as melanoma, head and neck, liver or kidney cancer. Sequences were derived from CD4+ or CD8+ T cells sorted from blood, sampled in a trial of the OX40 agonist ivuxolimab. The CDR3 DNA follows: TGTGCCAGCAGCCCAAGACAGGGACGGAACTCACCCCTCCACTTT. As protein: CASSPRQGRNSPLHF.